A single T cell receptor (beta chain) is shown here with its context. The antigen remains undetermined. This specimen comes from a study of cytomegalovirus exposure and HLA in healthy donors. Study summary: Genetic ancestry analysis placed around four fifths of the approximately 400 donors that were genotyped in the Caucasian-associated cluster. Study-level findings and limits: Later analysis reportedly placed an Asian-associated ancestry cluster below the approximately 680-donor mean in N-insertions. Specificity for CMV antigens was confirmed in vitro for three of the CMV-associated chains.

In the PCR, 60 Vbeta and 13 Jbeta primers were used. The data were produced by immunoSEQ multiplex PCR, yet TCRdb's version contains in-frame clones alone and is incomplete. The specimen's table records roughly 74,000 clones. This CDR3 is built from 17 residues. Trimming took 0 bases from V and 0 from J, leaving 14 bases between them. The germline V gene has CDR1 LNHDA and CDR2 SQIVND (reference sequence). This chain uses TRBV19 with TRBJ1-1; tentatively, D is TRBD1 (5 bases). Sequencing was carried out using PBMCs. This TCR came from a female donor in good health and CMV-seropositive. This chain's CDR3 is CASSIDPFQGLNTEAFF. CDR3 nucleotides: TGTGCCAGTAGTATAGATCCCTTCCAGGGCTTGAACACTGAAGCTTTCTTT.